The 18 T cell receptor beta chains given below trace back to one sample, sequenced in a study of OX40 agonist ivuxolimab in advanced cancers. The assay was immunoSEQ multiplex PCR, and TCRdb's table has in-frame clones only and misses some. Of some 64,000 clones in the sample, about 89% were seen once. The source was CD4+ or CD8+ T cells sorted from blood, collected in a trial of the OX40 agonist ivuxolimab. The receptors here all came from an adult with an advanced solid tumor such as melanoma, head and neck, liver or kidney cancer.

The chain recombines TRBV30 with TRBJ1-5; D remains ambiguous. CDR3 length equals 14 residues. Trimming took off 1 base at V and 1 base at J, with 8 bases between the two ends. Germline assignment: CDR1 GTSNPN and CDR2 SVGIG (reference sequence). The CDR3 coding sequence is TGTGCCTGGAGTGCGACGTTCAGCAATCAGCCCCAGCATTTT. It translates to CAWSATFSNQPQHF. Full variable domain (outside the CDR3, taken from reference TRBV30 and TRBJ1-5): SQTIHQWPATLVQPVGSPLSLECTVEGTSNPNLYWYRQAAGRGLQLLFYSVGIGQISSEVPQNLSASRPQDRQFILSSKKLLLSDSGFYLCAWSATFSNQPQHFGDGTRLSIL.

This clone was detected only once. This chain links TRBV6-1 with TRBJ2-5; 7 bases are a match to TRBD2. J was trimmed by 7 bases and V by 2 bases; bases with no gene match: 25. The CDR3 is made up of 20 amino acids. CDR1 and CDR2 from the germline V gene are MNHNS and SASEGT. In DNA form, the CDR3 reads TGTGCCAGCAGTGAAATGCAGATCGGGGGAGGGCCGCTGGAGGGTCTGACCCAGTACTTC. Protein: CASSEMQIGGGPLEGLTQYF.

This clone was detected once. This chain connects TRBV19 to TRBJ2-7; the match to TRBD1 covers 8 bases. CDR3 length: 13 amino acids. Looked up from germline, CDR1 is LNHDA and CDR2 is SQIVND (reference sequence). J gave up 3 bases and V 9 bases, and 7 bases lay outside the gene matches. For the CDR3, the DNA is TGTGCCAGCCAAGGACAGGGAATCTACGAGCAGTACTTC. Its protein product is CASQGQGIYEQYF.

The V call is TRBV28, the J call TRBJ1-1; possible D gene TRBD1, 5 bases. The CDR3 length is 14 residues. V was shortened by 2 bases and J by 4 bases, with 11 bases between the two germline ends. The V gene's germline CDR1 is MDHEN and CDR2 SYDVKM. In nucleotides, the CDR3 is TGTGCCAGCAGTTTAGGGGGAGGAAGCACTGAAGCTTTCTTT. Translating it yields CASSLGGGSTEAFF.

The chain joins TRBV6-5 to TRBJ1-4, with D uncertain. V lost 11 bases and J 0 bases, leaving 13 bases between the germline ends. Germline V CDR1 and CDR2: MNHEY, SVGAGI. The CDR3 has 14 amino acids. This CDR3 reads CASAPTATNEKLFF. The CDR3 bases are TGTGCCTCCGCCCCGACCGCAACTAATGAAAAACTGTTTTTT.

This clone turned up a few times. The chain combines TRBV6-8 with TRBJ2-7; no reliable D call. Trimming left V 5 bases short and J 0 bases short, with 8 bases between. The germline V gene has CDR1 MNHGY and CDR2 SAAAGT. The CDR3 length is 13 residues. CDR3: CASSDALSYEQYF. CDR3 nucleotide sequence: TGTGCCAGCAGTGATGCCCTCTCCTACGAGCAGTACTTC.

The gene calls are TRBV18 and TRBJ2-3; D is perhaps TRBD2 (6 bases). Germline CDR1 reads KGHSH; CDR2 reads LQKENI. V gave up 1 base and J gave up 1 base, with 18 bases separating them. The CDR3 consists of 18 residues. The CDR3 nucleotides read TGTGCCAGCTCACCACTAAAAAATTGGGGGGAAGGCACAGATACGCAGTATTTT. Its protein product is CASSPLKNWGEGTDTQYF.

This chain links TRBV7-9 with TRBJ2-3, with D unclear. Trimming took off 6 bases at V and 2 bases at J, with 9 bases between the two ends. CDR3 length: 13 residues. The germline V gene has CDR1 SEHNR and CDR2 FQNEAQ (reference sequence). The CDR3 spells CASSRAYTDTQYF. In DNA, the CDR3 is TGTGCCAGCAGTCGTGCGTACACAGATACGCAGTATTTT.

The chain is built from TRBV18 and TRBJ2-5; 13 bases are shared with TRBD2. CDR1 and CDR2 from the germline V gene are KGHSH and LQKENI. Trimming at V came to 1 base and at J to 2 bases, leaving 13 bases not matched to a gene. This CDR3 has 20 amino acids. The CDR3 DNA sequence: TGTGCCAGCTCACCACGCGGACAGGGGACTAGCGGGACCTGGCAAGAGACCCAGTACTTC. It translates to CASSPRGQGTSGTWQETQYF.

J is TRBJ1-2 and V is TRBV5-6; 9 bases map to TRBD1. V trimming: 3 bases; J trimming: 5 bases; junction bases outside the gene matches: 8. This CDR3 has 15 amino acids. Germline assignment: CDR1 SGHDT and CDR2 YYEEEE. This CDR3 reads CASSSYRGLRYGYTF. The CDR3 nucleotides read TGTGCCAGCAGCTCATACAGGGGGCTGAGATATGGCTACACCTTC.

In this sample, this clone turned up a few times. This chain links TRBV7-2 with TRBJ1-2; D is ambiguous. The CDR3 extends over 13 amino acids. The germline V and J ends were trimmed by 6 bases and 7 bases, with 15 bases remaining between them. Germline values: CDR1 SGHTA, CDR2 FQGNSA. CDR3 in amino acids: CASRTDGPGGYTF. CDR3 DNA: TGTGCCAGCAGGACGGACGGTCCGGGTGGCTACACCTTC.

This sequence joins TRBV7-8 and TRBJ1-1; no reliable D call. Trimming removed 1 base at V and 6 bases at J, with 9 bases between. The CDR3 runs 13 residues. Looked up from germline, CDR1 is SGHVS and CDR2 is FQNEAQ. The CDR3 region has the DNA TGTGCCAGCAGCTTAGTTGGGCAGGCTGAAGCTTTCTTT. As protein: CASSLVGQAEAFF.

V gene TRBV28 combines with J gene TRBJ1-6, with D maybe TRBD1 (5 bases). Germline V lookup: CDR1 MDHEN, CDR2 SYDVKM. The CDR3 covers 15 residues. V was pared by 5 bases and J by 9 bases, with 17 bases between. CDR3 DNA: TGTGCCAGCAGTACCTATGAGAGGGGTGCTTCACCCCTCCACTTT. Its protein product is CASSTYERGASPLHF.

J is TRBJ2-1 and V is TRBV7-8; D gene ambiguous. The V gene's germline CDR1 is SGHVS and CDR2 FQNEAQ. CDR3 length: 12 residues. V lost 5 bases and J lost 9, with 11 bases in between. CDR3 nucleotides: TGTGCCAGCAGCCCGACAATGGGTGAGCAGTTCTTC. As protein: CASSPTMGEQFF.

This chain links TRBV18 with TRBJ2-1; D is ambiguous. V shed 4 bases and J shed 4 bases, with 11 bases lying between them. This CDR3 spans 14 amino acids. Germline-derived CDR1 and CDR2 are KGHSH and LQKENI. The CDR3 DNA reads TGTGCCAGCTCACGGGCCGACCAATACAATGAGCAGTTCTTC. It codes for CASSRADQYNEQFF.

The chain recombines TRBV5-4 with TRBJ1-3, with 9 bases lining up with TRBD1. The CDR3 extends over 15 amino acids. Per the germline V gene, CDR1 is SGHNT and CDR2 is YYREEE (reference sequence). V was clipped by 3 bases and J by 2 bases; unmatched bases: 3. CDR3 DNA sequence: TGTGCCAGCAGCTCCAGACAGGGGGCTGGAAACACCATATATTTT. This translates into CASSSRQGAGNTIYF.

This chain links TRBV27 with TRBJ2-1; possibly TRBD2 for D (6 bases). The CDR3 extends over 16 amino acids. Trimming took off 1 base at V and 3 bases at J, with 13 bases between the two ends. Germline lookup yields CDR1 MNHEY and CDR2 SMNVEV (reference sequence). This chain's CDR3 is CASSLWARGGYNEQFF. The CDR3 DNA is TGTGCCAGCAGTTTATGGGCACGGGGAGGCTACAATGAGCAGTTCTTC.

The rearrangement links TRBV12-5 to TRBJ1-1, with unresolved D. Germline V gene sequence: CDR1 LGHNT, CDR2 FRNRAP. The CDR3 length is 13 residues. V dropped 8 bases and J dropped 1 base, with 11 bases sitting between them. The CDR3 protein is CASLNLPNTEAFF. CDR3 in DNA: TGTGCTAGTTTAAACTTACCGAACACTGAAGCTTTCTTT.